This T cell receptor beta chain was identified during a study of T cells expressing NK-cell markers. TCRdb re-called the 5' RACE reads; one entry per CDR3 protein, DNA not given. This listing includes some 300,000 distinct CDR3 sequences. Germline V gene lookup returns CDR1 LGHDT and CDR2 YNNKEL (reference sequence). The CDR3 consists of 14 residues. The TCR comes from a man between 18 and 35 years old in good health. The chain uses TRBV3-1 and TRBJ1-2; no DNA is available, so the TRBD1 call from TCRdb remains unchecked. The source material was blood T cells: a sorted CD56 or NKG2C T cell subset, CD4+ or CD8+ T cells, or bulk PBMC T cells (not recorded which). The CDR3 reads CASSQANRGYGYTF. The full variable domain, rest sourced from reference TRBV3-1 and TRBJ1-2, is DTAVSQTPKYLVTQMGNDKSIKCEQNLGHDTMYWYKQDSKKFLKIMFSYNNKELIINETVPNRFSPKSPDKAHLNLHINSLELGDSAVYFCASSQANRGYGYTFGSGTRLTVV.